The text below deals with one T cell receptor beta chain. Its antigen specificity is not known. One base away there is no much larger clone; base qualities are not given. Libraries of naive CD8 T cells were built from approximately 20,000 to 980,000 sorted cells, with 10%, 30% or 50% of the purified RNA used. On a BD FACSAria II, naive CD8 T cells were FACS-sorted as CD8+CD4-CCR7+CD45RA+ and collected into RLT Plus buffer. Detection sensitivity was tested by spiking Jurkat RNA equal to 9 to 10 TCR copies' worth into samples containing roughly 19,000-1,000,000 naive CD8 T cells. Enrichment of CD8 T cells was done with RosetteSep CD8+ T Cell Enrichment Cocktail plus Ficoll-Paque, and ACK red cell lysis came afterward. The data are from a study of molecular identifiers for immune sequencing clone quantification (dated by TCRdb to 2016 to 2018). For context, the study as a whole: In a replicate experiment, RNA from about 21,000 or 97,000 naive CD8 T cells was split into five aliquots, four of which were sequenced. This methods study used CD8 T cells to benchmark TCR RNA copy counting and molecular-identifier clustering-based TCR repertoire sequencing (MIDCIRS).

The V and J ends are trimmed by 6 bases and 9 bases, leaving 12 bases between them. The CDR3 numbers 13 residues from cysteine through phenylalanine. CDR3 DNA only is kept here, 39 bases in frame from base 1. The germline V gene encodes CDR1 SGHVS and CDR2 FNYEAQ. Library preparation was by PCR. TCRdb records NextSeq 500 as the sequencer. Bulk TCR libraries were made following a previously described method, with the TCR primers given in Table S5. Total RNA was purified with the Qiagen AllPrep DNA/RNA kit. Reads from multiple sequencing runs of the same library were pooled before analysis. The paper's data handling went like this. Reads were retained only if the reads had an exact TCR constant sequence, and the retained reads were trimmed to 150 nt and grouped according to their 12-nt molecular barcodes. Reads within each barcode group were sub-clustered using a 15% Levenshtein threshold, and quality-weighted consensus sequences were constructed for each RNA molecule. Non-functional sequences were removed, as were lower-count sequences one edit away from another. Based on fitting two negative binomial distributions, any barcode sub-cluster with under 20% of the maximum read count was discarded. TCRdb ran its own pipeline on the public reads, namely fastp trimming at Q25 and MiXCR clone calling, and kept in-frame beta chains. Identical CDR3 proteins give one entry, which carries the most common genes and DNA. Here the V and J calls rest on TCRdb's processing, not on the authors' analysis. The sample table shows about 320,000 distinct CDR3 sequences, and roughly a quarter are seen once. About 0.7% of the sample is taken by the ten largest.

The study at large found these results: The naive libraries included spiked-in Jurkat TCR RNA (about nine copies' worth), and this RNA is not part of the donor repertoire. In CMV-specific effector cells, over 99% of molecules were held by clones above 20 RNA copies, whereas under 1% of molecules were held by such clones in naive cells. Highly expanded clone sizes could be underestimated if identical TCR molecules share a barcode. Modeling gave about three recovered TCR RNA copies per cell versus around 9.9 by digital PCR, implying approximately 30% capture efficiency. When barcode sub-clustering was not used, chimeric consensus sequences inflated TCR diversity, with chimeras reaching as high as 47%. A single cell's worth of spiked-in Jurkat TCR RNA was reported detectable even among one million naive CD8 T cells.

The sequencing sample was made of naive CD8+ T cells from blood, with Jurkat cell RNA spiked in. In light of the paper, this sample's cell subset or site label describes: FACS-sorted CD8+CD4-CCR7+CD45RA+ naive T cells. This receptor chain uses TRBV7-6 and TRBJ1-6; the D gene is not confidently resolved. The receptor was isolated from a human donor in good health. Some libraries in this study had Jurkat cell RNA spiked in. The DNA reads TGTGCCAGCAGTCTCGAACCTGGTTCACCCCTCCACTTT. The translation is CASSLEPGSPLHF.